This TCR beta chain is from a study of graft-versus-host responses after intestinal transplantation. For the study at large: Every recipient underwent anti-thymocyte globulin induction, then tacrolimus and steroids for about three years.

Trimming left V 10 bases short and J 8 bases short, with 17 bases between. Germline CDR1 is SGHAT and CDR2 is FQNNGV. This CDR3 is 13 amino acids long. Investigators treated the graft tissue so that it released intraepithelial and lamina propria lymphocytes. This clone was detected a few times. The antigen is undetermined. TCRdb's copy holds only in-frame clones and misses some; the assay was immunoSEQ multiplex PCR. The sample includes about 6,000 clones, roughly 80% of them seen just once. Whole-study results and caveats: There were GvH clones found in recipient marrow, and some of them appeared first in ileum or blood. Peak levels of circulating GvH clones tracked with early post-transplant HvG declines.

The clonotype comes from a human patient who received an intestinal transplant, so some T cells may come from the graft donor. The V and J genes are TRBV11-2 and TRBJ1-4; D is perhaps TRBD1 (5 bases). This sample comprised ileum tissue, obtained around 230 days after intestinal transplant. The CDR3 loop reads CAIPGPYGEKLFF. The CDR3, as DNA: TGTGCCATCCCGGGACCCTATGGGGAAAAACTGTTTTTT. The entire variable domain, with the rest obtained from reference TRBV11-2 and TRBJ1-4, is as follows: EAGVAQSPRYKIIEKRQSVAFWCNPISGHATLYWYQQILGQGPKLLIQFQNNGVVDDSQLPKDRFSAERLKGVDSTLKIQPAKLEDSAVYLCAIPGPYGEKLFFGSGTQLSVL.